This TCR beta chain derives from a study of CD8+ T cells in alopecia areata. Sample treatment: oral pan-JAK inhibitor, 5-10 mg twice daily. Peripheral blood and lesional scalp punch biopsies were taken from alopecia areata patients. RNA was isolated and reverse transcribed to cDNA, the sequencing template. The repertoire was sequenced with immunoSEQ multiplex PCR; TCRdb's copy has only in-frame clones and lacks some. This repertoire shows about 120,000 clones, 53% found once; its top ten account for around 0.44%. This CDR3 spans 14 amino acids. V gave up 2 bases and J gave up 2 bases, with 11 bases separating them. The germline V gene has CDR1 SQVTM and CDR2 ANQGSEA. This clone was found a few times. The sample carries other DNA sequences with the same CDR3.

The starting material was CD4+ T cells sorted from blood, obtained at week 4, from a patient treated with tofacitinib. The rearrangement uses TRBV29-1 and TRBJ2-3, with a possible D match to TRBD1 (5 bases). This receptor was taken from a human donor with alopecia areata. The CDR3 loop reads CSVEPGQHTDTQYF. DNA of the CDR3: TGCAGCGTTGAACCAGGACAACACACAGATACGCAGTATTTT.